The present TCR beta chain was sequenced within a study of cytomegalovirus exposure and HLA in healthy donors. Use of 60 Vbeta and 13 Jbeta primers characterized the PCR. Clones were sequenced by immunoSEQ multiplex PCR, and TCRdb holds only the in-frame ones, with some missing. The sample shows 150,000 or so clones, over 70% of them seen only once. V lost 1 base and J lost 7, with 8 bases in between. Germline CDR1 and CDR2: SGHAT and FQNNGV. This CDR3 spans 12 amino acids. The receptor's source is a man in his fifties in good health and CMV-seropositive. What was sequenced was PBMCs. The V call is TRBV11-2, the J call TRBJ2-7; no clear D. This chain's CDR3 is CASSLASQEQYF. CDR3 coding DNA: TGTGCCAGCAGCTTAGCTAGTCAAGAGCAGTACTTC.